What follows are 27 T cell receptor beta chains derived from one specimen sequenced in a study of blood T cell repertoires in COVID-19. Sequencing was performed with immunoSEQ multiplex PCR; in TCRdb, only in-frame clones are kept and a portion is missing. This sample carries about 300,000 clones, around 91% of them seen once, and the ten largest clones take 3.5% to 4.5%. The source material was PBMCs or T cells enriched from blood (not recorded which). These receptors all stem from a woman aged 18 to 35 with acute COVID-19.

V is TRBV5-1 and J is TRBJ1-2; D possibly corresponds to TRBD1 (5 bases). The CDR3 runs to 15 residues. V was shortened by 0 bases and J by 4 bases, with 13 bases between the two germline ends. Germline values: CDR1 SGHRS, CDR2 YFSETQ. CDR3 DNA sequence: TGCGCCAGCAGCTTGGCAATAGGGCAGGGCTATGGCTACACCTTC. This codes for CASSLAIGQGYGYTF.

V is TRBV14 and J is TRBJ1-3, with D possibly TRBD1 on 6 matching bases. The CDR3 sequence is 16 residues long. Germline V gene sequence: CDR1 SGHDN, CDR2 FVKESK. V gave up 1 base and J gave up 1 base, with 11 bases separating them. The CDR3 DNA follows: TGTGCCAGCAGCCAAGTACAGGGAAATTCTGGAAACACCATATATTTT. Its translation: CASSQVQGNSGNTIYF.

The V gene is TRBV30, the J gene TRBJ2-2; D is ambiguous. The CDR3 totals 13 residues. Per germline, CDR1 GTSNPN and CDR2 SVGIG (reference sequence). V gave up 1 base and J gave up 2 bases, with 5 bases separating them. The CDR3 protein is CAWSERNTGELFF. CDR3 in DNA: TGTGCCTGGAGTGAGCGAAACACCGGGGAGCTGTTTTTT.

This chain links TRBV11-2 with TRBJ2-3; 8 bases are a match to TRBD2. With V trimmed by 9 bases and J by 3 bases, 11 bases remained unmatched. CDR1 and CDR2 from the germline V gene are SGHAT and FQNNGV. This CDR3 has 15 amino acids. This chain's CDR3 is CASLTGAGGTDTQYF. Here the CDR3 DNA reads TGTGCCAGTCTCACTGGGGCGGGAGGAACAGATACGCAGTATTTT.

The V call is TRBV19, the J call TRBJ1-4; weak D call: TRBD1 (5 bases). This CDR3 spans 15 amino acids. From germline, CDR1 is LNHDA and CDR2 SQIVND (reference sequence). V gave up 4 bases and J gave up 0 bases, with 9 bases separating them. CDR3: CASSSRDATNEKLFF. The CDR3 nucleotides read TGTGCCAGTAGTAGCAGGGATGCAACTAATGAAAAACTGTTTTTT.

The V gene is TRBV18, the J gene TRBJ1-5; maybe TRBD1 (6 bases). Germline V CDR1 and CDR2: KGHSH, LQKENI. The CDR3 is made up of 18 amino acids. Trimming stripped 0 bases from V and 0 bases from J, with 15 bases between. The CDR3 sequence is CASSPPNGGQVSNQPQHF. CDR3 in DNA: TGTGCCAGCTCACCACCGAACGGGGGGCAGGTTAGCAATCAGCCCCAGCATTTT.

CDR3 DNA sequence: TGTGCCAGTAGTACCCGACAGATGAACACTGAAGCTTTCTTT. Its translation: CASSTRQMNTEAFF. The V and J genes are TRBV19 and TRBJ1-1; D is perhaps TRBD1 (5 bases). V lost 4 bases to trimming and J lost 0 bases, with 9 bases between them. The CDR3 contains 14 residues. Germline CDR1 LNHDA, CDR2 SQIVND (reference sequence). Complete variable domain (other parts from reference TRBV19 and TRBJ1-1): DGGITQSPKYLFRKEGQNVTLSCEQNLNHDAMYWYRQDPGQGLRLIYYSQIVNDFQKGDIAEGYSVSREKKESFPLTVTSAQKNPTAFYLCASSTRQMNTEAFFGQGTRLTVV.

This clone was recorded only once. The chain recombines TRBV3-1 (or the pseudogene TRBV3-2) with TRBJ2-1, with 7 bases fitting TRBD1. V trimming: 3 bases; J trimming: 15 bases; junction bases outside the gene matches: 8. The CDR3 has 12 residues. CDR1 and CDR2 (germline): LGHDT, YNNKEL (reference sequence). The CDR3 region has the DNA TGTGCCAGCAGCCAGGGGGACAGCAGGAGGTTCTTC. Its protein is CASSQGDSRRFF.

This sequence joins TRBV28 and TRBJ1-5; 7 bases fit TRBD1. Germline V gene data show CDR1 as MDHEN and CDR2 as SYDVKM. Germline trimming cut 6 bases from V and 3 bases from J; bases unmatched to any gene: 14. The CDR3 has 17 amino acids. The CDR3 nucleotides read TGTGCCAGCAGGAAGGAAGGGGGCAATCTTTACAATCAGCCCCAGCATTTT. This codes for CASRKEGGNLYNQPQHF.

V usage is TRBV18 and J usage is TRBJ2-7; 9 nucleotides line up with TRBD1. This CDR3 is built from 14 residues. The V segment lost 5 bases and the J segment 2 bases; nucleotides outside the gene matches: 4. In germline, CDR1 is KGHSH, CDR2 LQKENI. The CDR3 loop is CASSEGQGPYEQYF. The CDR3 DNA reads TGTGCCAGCTCAGAGGGACAGGGCCCCTACGAGCAGTACTTC.

The chain recombines TRBV29-1 with TRBJ2-2; D might be TRBD1 (6 bases). CDR1 and CDR2 from the germline V gene are SQVTM and ANQGSEA. This CDR3 has 15 amino acids. Trimming stripped 5 bases from V and 5 bases from J, with 18 bases between. The CDR3, as DNA: TGCAGCGTTTATTCAGGGGCCCTCCCTACCGGGGAGCTGTTTTTT. Its translation is CSVYSGALPTGELFF.

The V and J genes are TRBV6-5 and TRBJ2-1, with unresolved D. V lost 6 bases, J lost 3 bases, and 15 bases lay in between. The germline gives CDR1 MNHEY, CDR2 SVGAGI. The CDR3 sequence is 15 residues long. This chain's CDR3 is CASRIEVRFYNEQFF. CDR3 sequence (DNA): TGTGCCAGCAGGATTGAGGTTCGATTCTACAATGAGCAGTTCTTC.

The chain recombines TRBV9 with TRBJ1-2; 7 nucleotides match TRBD1. CDR3 length equals 14 residues. J was trimmed by 6 bases and V by 3 bases; bases with no gene match: 8. The germline CDR1 and CDR2 sequences are SGDLS and YYNGEE. The CDR3 region is CASSAPDRADGYTF. CDR3 coding DNA: TGTGCCAGCAGCGCCCCCGACAGGGCAGATGGCTACACCTTC.

The chain couples TRBV13 to TRBJ1-2, with D possibly matching TRBD1 (5 bases). This CDR3 comprises 15 residues. Germline V gene lookup returns CDR1 PRHDT and CDR2 FYEKMQ (reference sequence). The germline V and J ends were trimmed by 5 bases and 2 bases, with 15 bases remaining between them. The CDR3 spells CASSNILTANYGYTF. CDR3 DNA sequence: TGTGCCAGCAGCAACATACTGACAGCCAACTATGGCTACACCTTC.

This clone was recorded a few times. J is TRBJ1-4 and V is TRBV28, with D possibly TRBD1 on 6 matching bases. V gave up 8 bases and J gave up 7 bases, with 17 bases separating them. The length of the CDR3 is 14 residues. Per the germline V gene, CDR1 is MDHEN and CDR2 is SYDVKM. The CDR3 here is CASGSPTTGEKLFF. DNA of the CDR3: TGTGCCAGCGGATCCCCCACGACAGGTGAAAAACTGTTTTTT.

V is TRBV28 and J is TRBJ1-1, with D unclear. Germline V gene lookup returns CDR1 MDHEN and CDR2 SYDVKM. The V end lost 4 bases, the J end lost 0 bases, and 6 bases lay between the germline ends. This CDR3 spans 13 amino acids. The CDR3 DNA is TGTGCCAGCAGTTCGCAGGTGAACACTGAAGCTTTCTTT. It codes for CASSSQVNTEAFF.

The chain is built from TRBV7-3 and TRBJ2-7; TRBD2 matches 9 bases. Germline values: CDR1 SGHTA, CDR2 FQGTGA. V shed 2 bases and J 7 bases; nucleotides not matched to a gene: 12. The CDR3 length is 16 residues. The CDR3, as DNA: TGTGCCAGCAGCTTAGATCGGCGGGAGGGACGTGGAGAGCAGTACTTC. Amino acids: CASSLDRREGRGEQYF.

Worth noting for this clone: The same CDR3 is also encoded by other DNA sequences in this sample. This chain links TRBV28 with TRBJ2-1; TRBD2 aligns across 11 bases. CDR3 length equals 16 residues. Germline trimming cut 2 bases from V and 1 base from J; bases unmatched to any gene: 1. Looked up from germline, CDR1 is MDHEN and CDR2 is SYDVKM. CDR3 sequence reads: CASSLTSGSSYNEQFF. CDR3 nucleotide sequence: TGTGCCAGCAGTTTAACTAGCGGGAGTTCCTACAATGAGCAGTTCTTC. Variable domain in full (rest from reference TRBV28 and TRBJ2-1): DVKVTQSSRYLVKRTGEKVFLECVQDMDHENMFWYRQDPGLGLRLIYFSYDVKMKEKGDIPEGYSVSREKKERFSLILESASTNQTSMYLCASSLTSGSSYNEQFFGPGTRLTVL.

The chain joins TRBV5-1 to TRBJ2-7; tentatively, D is TRBD1 (5 bases). V lost 0 bases, J lost 3 bases, and 19 bases lay in between. The CDR3 length is 17 residues. Germline V CDR1 and CDR2: SGHRS, YFSETQ. This CDR3 reads CASSLEWTTALHYEQYF. CDR3 nucleotide sequence: TGCGCCAGCAGCTTGGAATGGACAACCGCTTTACACTACGAGCAGTACTTC.

With respect to this clone: The sample contains more than one DNA sequence encoding this CDR3. The genes are TRBV9 and TRBJ2-7; the D gene is possibly TRBD2 (6 bases). Trimming shortened V by 2 bases and J by 1 base, and 10 bases separated the two germline ends. Per germline, CDR1 SGDLS and CDR2 YYNGEE. The length of the CDR3 is 14 residues. The DNA for the CDR3 is TGTGCCAGCAGCGTCGGCGGGGATTCCTACGAGCAGTACTTC. Residues: CASSVGGDSYEQYF.

The V and J genes are TRBV7-3 and TRBJ2-3; 7 nucleotides match TRBD2. The V gene end was trimmed by 4 bases and the J gene end by 6 bases; junction bases not matched to a gene: 10. The CDR3 length is 15 residues. Germline assignment: CDR1 SGHTA and CDR2 FQGTGA. The CDR3 DNA reads TGTGCCAGCAGCTCCACCGGGACGCGGGGGGATACGCAGTATTTT. This codes for CASSSTGTRGDTQYF.

This sequence joins TRBV28 and TRBJ2-7; D remains unclear. CDR3 length equals 14 residues. The V end was cut by 3 bases, the J end by 3 bases, with 12 bases between. From germline, CDR1 is MDHEN and CDR2 SYDVKM. The CDR3 DNA sequence: TGTGCCAGCAGTTTGTTTCAGGATGGCTACGAGCAGTACTTC. The encoded protein is CASSLFQDGYEQYF.

The chain joins TRBV27 to TRBJ1-3; D might be TRBD1 (5 bases). This CDR3 contains 14 residues. Germline assignment: CDR1 MNHEY and CDR2 SMNVEV (reference sequence). V was shortened by 6 bases and J by 3 bases, with 12 bases between the two germline ends. For the CDR3, the DNA is TGTGCCAGCAGGGCAGGGCTTGTTGGAAACACCATATATTTT. Translation gives CASRAGLVGNTIYF.

As for this clone: The DNA is omitted, as the CDR3 cannot be located on it reliably, and the CDR3 follows TCRdb's listing. V usage is TRBV28 and J usage is TRBJ2-1; TRBD1 reflects the table's D call only, with no check against the DNA. Ends included, the CDR3 has 15 residues. Germline values: CDR1 MDHEN, CDR2 SYDVKM. CDR3 region: CASSTSWGQGDEQFF.

As for this clone: Other nucleotide sequences from this sample produce the same CDR3. The chain joins TRBV18 to TRBJ1-3, with a weak D call TRBD1 (5 bases). V lost 3 bases to trimming and J lost 0 bases, with 12 bases between them. CDR3 length: 16 amino acids. Germline assignment: CDR1 KGHSH and CDR2 LQKENI. In nucleotides, the CDR3 is TGTGCCAGCTCACCGCTAGACAGTTCCTCTGGAAACACCATATATTTT. Translated, it gives CASSPLDSSSGNTIYF.

The CDR3 nucleotides are TGCGCCAGCAGCTTGAGCTACCAAGAGACCCAGTACTTC. Amino acids: CASSLSYQETQYF. V is TRBV5-1 and J is TRBJ2-5; no definite D call. The CDR3 has 13 residues. Germline values: CDR1 SGHRS, CDR2 YFSETQ. Trimming removed 1 base at V and 0 bases at J, with 4 bases between.

The chain employs TRBV4-1 and TRBJ2-5, with 9 bases aligning to TRBD2. The germline gives CDR1 MGHRA, CDR2 YSYEKL. Trimming removed 2 bases from V and 0 bases from J; junction bases left unmatched: 10. The length of the CDR3 is 18 residues. In DNA, the CDR3 is TGCGCCAGCAGCCAATCCCAGACTAGCGGAGAGTACCAAGAGACCCAGTACTTC. Encoded protein: CASSQSQTSGEYQETQYF.